This TCR beta chain appears in the sequencing data of a study of T cell responses to AZD1222 COVID-19 vaccine. Overall study context: The study pooled second doses at about 4 or about 12 weeks.

Trimming removed 4 bases from V and 3 bases from J; junction bases left unmatched: 4. The CDR3 consists of 15 residues. Germline values: CDR1 SGHTA, CDR2 FQGTGA. On this clone: The antigen remains undetermined.

Study findings and constraints: Only after the peak T cell response were repertoires sampled. Compared with day 0, the breadth and depth of the Spike-specific TCR repertoire rose significantly after two doses of AZD1222.

Sequencing used immunoSEQ multiplex PCR; TCRdb keeps in-frame clones, though not all of them. Here the sample spans some 130,000 clones, about nine tenths being singletons. The rearrangement uses TRBV7-3 and TRBJ2-1, with TRBD2 matching over 9 bases. This material consisted of peripheral blood, taken on day 0 of AZD1222 vaccination. This TCR derives from an adult in good health. Here the CDR3 DNA reads TGTGCCAGCAGCTACCTACTAGCGGGCTACAATGAGCAGTTCTTC. This codes for CASSYLLAGYNEQFF.